This TCR beta chain was documented in a study of spatial heterogeneity in lung cancer. Study results and caveats: Mutation tallies in tumors tracked expanded intratumoral alpha and beta TCR counts.

The CDR3 has 16 residues. Germline trimming cut 1 base from V and 1 base from J; bases unmatched to any gene: 6. Per the germline V gene, CDR1 is SGHTA and CDR2 is FQGNSA. Time point here: sample taken at primary tumor resection. Sequencing covered unsorted whole RNA taken from tumor, nontumor lung or frozen PBMC. About this clonotype: Its antigen is as yet unknown.

TCRdb re-analysed the 5' RACE reads in MiXCR, keeping a single row per CDR3 protein. The sample records over 15,000 distinct CDR3 sequences, approximately 6.5% being singletons. This material consisted of lung tumor tissue, taken at surgery. The source is a female donor with early-stage non-small cell lung cancer. This sequence joins TRBV7-2 and TRBJ2-5; 7 bases match TRBD2. The CDR3 coding sequence is TGTGCCAGCAGCTTAGGCACTAGCGTGCTCCAAGAGACCCAGTACTTC. Protein: CASSLGTSVLQETQYF.